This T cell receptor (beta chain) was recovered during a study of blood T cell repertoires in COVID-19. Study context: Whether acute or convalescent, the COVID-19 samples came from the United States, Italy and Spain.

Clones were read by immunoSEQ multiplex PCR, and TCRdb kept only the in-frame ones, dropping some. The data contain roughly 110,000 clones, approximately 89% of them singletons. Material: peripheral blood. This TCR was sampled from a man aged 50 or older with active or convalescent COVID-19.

CDR3: CAWSGGANTEAFF. The CDR3 DNA reads TGTGCCTGGAGTGGGGGAGCGAACACTGAAGCTTTCTTT. The chain is built from TRBV30 and TRBJ1-1; D gene unclear. Per germline, CDR1 GTSNPN and CDR2 SVGIG (reference sequence). The CDR3 is 13 residues long. Between the trimmed V and J ends, which lost 1 base and 1 base, there was a span of 7 bases.